The clone carrying this TCR beta chain was observed a handful of times. Antigen: not known. The source of the sample is a study of T cells in Graves' hyperthyroidism and ophthalmopathy. Notes on the study in general: Most thyroid clonotypes expanded above 0.001 were also detected in blood.

Germline V lookup: CDR1 SQVTM, CDR2 ANQGSEA. The CDR3 runs to 15 residues. V was pared by 7 bases and J by 1 base, with 16 bases between. Authors of the study amplified TCR beta CDR3 regions from RNA transcripts. The TCR CDR3 first-round RT-PCR relied on the HTBI primer set. TCRdb reanalysed the multiplex PCR reads using MiXCR and keeps one entry per CDR3 protein. The sample has about 400,000 distinct CDR3 sequences; just under 25% are singletons. Recently diagnosed hyperthyroidism of less than 2 months' duration affected patients aged 18 to 65. Not enrolled were patients with uncontrolled infection, other autoimmune disease, pregnancy or lactation.

The sequence was collected from a man aged 45-65 years with Graves' hyperthyroidism. Material: blood. The rearrangement links TRBV29-1 to TRBJ2-2; no reliable D call. CDR3 nucleotide sequence: TGCAGCGCCCACCCCGGGCAGGTGAACACCGGGGAGCTGTTTTTT. Translating it yields CSAHPGQVNTGELFF.